The rows below give T cell receptor beta chains drawn from one sample of a study of CD4 T cells in relation to SARS-CoV-2 and coronaviruses. No antigen is known for these receptors. The protocol was immunoSEQ multiplex PCR, while the TCRdb copy is restricted to in-frame clones and leaves out a portion. The sample records 15,000 to 20,000 clones, more than 75% being singletons. Sequenced material: CD4+ T cells from PBMCs, cultured in vitro. These receptors originate from a human donor in good health. CDR3s include the opening cysteine and the closing phenylalanine or tryptophan. Fields, in order: V gene, clone size, D gene, J gene, CDR3 DNA, CDR3 protein. A D gene is named only where the DNA matches it firmly. Some rows mark clone size as missing; the rest say once, few, many or name a class of expanded clone.

>TRBV28|NA|TRBD1|TRBJ2-7
TGTGCCAGCAGTTTAGGTACAGGGGCCTACGAGCAGTACTTC
CASSLGTGAYEQYF
>TRBV6-1|NA|NA|TRBJ2-1
TGTGCCAGCAGTGAAGGACTGAGCTCCTACAATGAGCAGTTCTTC
CASSEGLSSYNEQFF
>TRBV12-3/TRBV12-4|NA|TRBD1|TRBJ1-1
TGTGCCAGCAGTGACAGGGGCACTGAAGCTTTCTTT
CASSDRGTEAFF
>TRBV5-4|NA|NA|TRBJ2-5
TGTGCCAGCAGCTTGGCGGCAGGGCACTGGCAAGAGACCCAGTACTTC
CASSLAAGHWQETQYF
>TRBV7-8|once|TRBD2|TRBJ2-1
TGTGCCAGCAGCGGGGGACTAGAGGGTGAGCAGTTCTTC
CASSGGLEGEQFF
>TRBV28|NA|TRBD2|TRBJ2-7
TGTGCCAGCGCCACCTCAGCGGGAAGGGGCTACGAGCAGTACTTC
CASATSAGRGYEQYF
>TRBV5-1|NA|NA|TRBJ2-3
TGCGCCAGCAGTCCCCAGGTCACAGATACGCAGTATTTT
CASSPQVTDTQYF
>TRBV5-1|NA|NA|TRBJ2-7
TGCGCCAGCAGCTTCACAGTTTCCTACGAGCAGTACTTC
CASSFTVSYEQYF
>TRBV12-3/TRBV12-4|NA|NA|TRBJ2-4
TGTGCCAGCAGTTTTGGGGGAAAAAACATTCAGTACTTC
CASSFGGKNIQYF
>TRBV9|NA|TRBD1|TRBJ1-2
TGTGCCAGCAGCGAGTGGGACAGGCCAACTGGAGGCTACACCTTC
CASSEWDRPTGGYTF
>TRBV27|NA|TRBD1|TRBJ1-4
TGTGCCAGCAGTTTGGGGGACAGGGTAAATGAAAAACTGTTTTTT
CASSLGDRVNEKLFF
>TRBV12-3/TRBV12-4|NA|NA|TRBJ2-3
TGTGCCAGCAGACGGGATGGGGGGGATACGCAGTATTTT
CASRRDGGDTQYF
>TRBV3-1/TRBV3-2|once|NA|TRBJ2-5
TGTGCCAGCATTCGAAGGGGTTCAAGAGAGACCCAGTACTTC
CASIRRGSRETQYF
>TRBV2|NA|TRBD1|TRBJ1-4
TGTGCCGGAAAATTAAAGGACAGGGAAAATGAAAAACTGTTTTTT
CAGKLKDRENEKLFF
>TRBV7-9|NA|TRBD1|TRBJ1-1
TGTGCCAGCACCCGGACAGGGCCGAACACTGAAGCTTTCTTT
CASTRTGPNTEAFF
>TRBV10-1|NA|TRBD1|TRBJ2-1
TGCGCCAGAGATTACAGCCGGGACAGGGGGAACAATGAGCAGTTCTTC
CARDYSRDRGNNEQFF
>TRBV21-1|NA|NA|TRBJ2-2
TGTGCCAGCAGCAAAGACAAAAGGCGGGGGAGACAGGGACAGGACACCGGGGAGCTGTTTTTT
CASSKDKRRGRQGQDTGELFF
>TRBV21-1|NA|NA|TRBJ2-5
TGTGCCAGCAGCAAATCTAGCGGGAGGATTCCTTGGGAGACCCAGTACTTC
CASSKSSGRIPWETQYF
>TRBV5-1|NA|NA|TRBJ1-5
TGCGCCAGCAGCTTACAGGGAGATCAGCCCCAGCATTTT
CASSLQGDQPQHF
>TRBV13|NA|TRBD1|TRBJ1-5
TGTGCCAGCAGCTATAGACAGGGGAATCAGCCCCAGCATTTT
CASSYRQGNQPQHF
>TRBV20-1|NA|NA|TRBJ2-1
TGCAGTGCTTCTGGCTATGAGCAGTTCTTC
CSASGYEQFF
>TRBV5-1|NA|TRBD1|TRBJ1-1
TGCGCCAGCAGCATCACAGGGGCTAACACTGAAGCTTTCTTT
CASSITGANTEAFF
>TRBV6-5|NA|TRBD1|TRBJ2-1
TGTGCCAGCAGTTACTCGATGACGGGACAGGGCTCCCAGTTCTTC
CASSYSMTGQGSQFF
>TRBV25-1|NA|NA|TRBJ2-3
TGTGCCAGCAGGGACAGTCAGTCAGATACGCAGTATTTT
CASRDSQSDTQYF
>TRBV19|NA|NA|TRBJ2-1
TGTGCCAGTAGTATAATGTCGGGAGCCTACAATGAGCAGTTCTTC
CASSIMSGAYNEQFF
>TRBV11-2|NA|TRBD1|TRBJ2-3
TGTGCCAGCAGCCTACGGACAGGGTCGGGCACAGATACGCAGTATTTT
CASSLRTGSGTDTQYF
>TRBV19|NA|NA|TRBJ1-5
TGTGCCAGCCTAAAGACTTCAGGCAATCAGCCCCAGCATTTT
CASLKTSGNQPQHF
>TRBV7-6|NA|TRBD1|TRBJ2-7
TGTGCCAGCAGCTTAGTGGCCCTGGGACAGGGGGCTAACGAGCAGTACTTC
CASSLVALGQGANEQYF
>TRBV25-1|few|NA|TRBJ2-3
TGTGCCAGCAGTGAATCGCCAGGCACAGATACGCAGTATTTT
CASSESPGTDTQYF
>TRBV5-6|NA|NA|TRBJ2-7
TGTGCCAGCAGCCTCGGTGGGAGGTCAGGCGAGCAGTACTTC
CASSLGGRSGEQYF
>TRBV5-4|NA|TRBD1|TRBJ1-2
TGTGCCAGCAGCTGGGGACAGGGCAGATCTGGCTACACCTTC
CASSWGQGRSGYTF
>TRBV10-1|few|TRBD1|TRBJ2-7
TGCGCCAGCAGTACCGGGACAGGGGGTGGTTACGAGCAGTACTTC
CASSTGTGGGYEQYF
>TRBV7-8|NA|NA|TRBJ2-5
TGTGCCAGCAGCCGAAGACTGGAAGAGACCCAGTACTTC
CASSRRLEETQYF
>TRBV27|NA|TRBD1|TRBJ2-1
TGTGCCAGCAGTTCTGAATACGGGACAGCGGACAATGAGCAGTTCTTC
CASSSEYGTADNEQFF
>TRBV10-3|NA|NA|TRBJ2-6
TGTGCCATCAGGGGCGGGGGCTCCGGGGCCAACGTCCTGACTTTC
CAIRGGGSGANVLTF
>TRBV30|NA|TRBD1|TRBJ1-6
TGTGCCTGGAGTCGGGACAGGGGGAACAATTCACCCCTCCACTTT
CAWSRDRGNNSPLHF
>TRBV5-1|NA|TRBD1|TRBJ1-1
TGCGCCAGCAGCTTGGGGAGGGGGCGCGTAGGGACTGAAGCTTTCTTT
CASSLGRGRVGTEAFF
>TRBV29-1|once|NA|TRBJ2-5
TGCAGCGTTCTATTCGGTACTCAAGAGACCCAGTACTTC
CSVLFGTQETQYF
>TRBV19|NA|NA|TRBJ2-2
TGTGCCAGTACCCCCCTGACGAACACCGGGGAGCTGTTTTTT
CASTPLTNTGELFF
>TRBV11-2|few|NA|TRBJ2-7
TGTGCCAGCAGCTTAGATGGAGGCCCCTACGAGCAGTACTTC
CASSLDGGPYEQYF
>TRBV9|NA|TRBD2|TRBJ2-2
TGTGCCAGCAGCGCCCCGGGACTAGCGATTAACACCGGGGAGCTGTTTTTT
CASSAPGLAINTGELFF
>TRBV2|NA|NA|TRBJ2-2
TGTGCCAGCCTAAGGGCTGCCAACACCGGGGAGCTGTTTTTT
CASLRAANTGELFF
>TRBV7-3|once|NA|TRBJ2-3
TGTGCCAGCAGTCGCCAGGGCCTGAGCACAGATACGCAGTATTTT
CASSRQGLSTDTQYF
>TRBV7-2|NA|TRBD1|TRBJ1-2
TGTGCCAGCAGCTTATGGGGGACAGGGTTTTCCACGAGTAAGGTTGGCTACACCTTC
CASSLWGTGFSTSKVGYTF
>TRBV4-2|NA|NA|TRBJ1-6
TGTGCCAGCAGCCAAATTGACAGCTGGGATTCACCCCTCCACTTT
CASSQIDSWDSPLHF
>TRBV4-1|NA|NA|TRBJ2-7
TGCGCCAGCAGCCATCAATTGAGACGGGCCAGCTCCTACGAGCAGTACTTC
CASSHQLRRASSYEQYF
>TRBV3-1/TRBV3-2|medium-sized|NA|TRBJ1-1
TGTGCCAGCTCTGCCCTTGGGTCTTCGAACACTGAAGCTTTCTTT
CASSALGSSNTEAFF
>TRBV11-2|once|NA|TRBJ2-7
TGTGCCAGCAGCTTAAATTACAGGAACTTCACCGGCGAGCAGTACTTC
CASSLNYRNFTGEQYF
>TRBV5-1|NA|NA|TRBJ2-7
TGCGCCAGCAGCTTGGCCAGGGCTGGCGGCGAGCAGTACTTC
CASSLARAGGEQYF
>TRBV5-1|NA|TRBD1|TRBJ1-4
TGCGCCAGCAGCCCGCAGGGGGCCACTAATGAAAAACTGTTTTTT
CASSPQGATNEKLFF
>TRBV3-1/TRBV3-2|NA|TRBD2|TRBJ2-3
TGTGCCAGCAGCCAGGCTAGCGGAGCAGATACGCAGTATTTT
CASSQASGADTQYF
>TRBV10-3|NA|NA|TRBJ2-7
TGTGCCATCAGCGGAGACACAGAGCAGTACTTC
CAISGDTEQYF